This record looks at one TCR beta chain sequence and its context. The data belong to a study of cytomegalovirus exposure and HLA in healthy donors. The PCR employed 60 Vbeta primers together with 13 Jbeta primers. Assay: immunoSEQ multiplex PCR; the TCRdb copy retains only in-frame clones and omits some. The sample consists of some 150,000 clones, around 80% of them appearing once. This clonotype was obtained from a man aged 35 to 55 in good health and CMV-seronegative. Sequences were obtained from PBMCs.

CDR3 nucleotide sequence: TGTGCCAGCAGCTTTAACAACGGAGAGTACCAAGAGACCCAGTACTTC. It specifies CASSFNNGEYQETQYF. This chain joins TRBV7-2 and TRBJ2-5, with unresolved D. The CDR3 consists of 16 residues. In germline, CDR1 is SGHTA, CDR2 FQGNSA. The germline V and J ends were trimmed by 3 bases and 0 bases, with 14 bases remaining between them.